This is a list of T cell receptor beta chains from one sample in a study of shared clonotypes between healthy human individuals. Data came from immunoSEQ multiplex PCR; TCRdb stores just in-frame clones and leaves some out. The sample shows a few hundred thousand clones, about nine tenths of them seen only once. The material sequenced was memory CD8+ T cells sorted from blood. These TCRs come from a young man in good health. Both conserved end residues are part of each CDR3. D genes are given only for firm matches. The size entry is marked missing in some rows and otherwise reads once, few, many or a size class.

size: few; length: 15; J: TRBJ1-6; D: TRBD1; V: TRBV4-1; DNA: TGCGCCAGCAGCTACACCGGGACAGGGGTATCACCCCTCCACTTT; CDR3: CASSYTGTGVSPLHF
size: few; length: 15; J: TRBJ2-7; D: NA; V: TRBV5-1; DNA: TGCGCCAGCAGCTTGTTCCCGGACGGAACCTACGAGCAGTACTTC; CDR3: CASSLFPDGTYEQYF
size: NA; length: 17; J: TRBJ2-1; D: TRBD1; V: TRBV4-1; DNA: TGCGCCAGCAGCCAGATTGGAGGACAGGGCTGGCTCAATGAGCAGTTCTTC; CDR3: CASSQIGGQGWLNEQFF
size: NA; length: 17; J: TRBJ2-7; D: TRBD2; V: TRBV4-3; DNA: TGCGCCAGCAGCCTGGGACTAGCGGGAGGCCCCTCCTACGAGCAGTACTTC; CDR3: CASSLGLAGGPSYEQYF
size: NA; length: 15; J: TRBJ2-5; D: NA; V: TRBV7-9; DNA: TGTGCCAGCAGCTTAGCGTCGGGACATGAAAAGACCCAGTACTTC; CDR3: CASSLASGHEKTQYF
size: NA; length: 16; J: TRBJ1-4; D: NA; V: TRBV15; DNA: TGTGCCACCAGCAGAATAAGGTTCGGAACTAATGAAAAACTGTTTTTT; CDR3: CATSRIRFGTNEKLFF
size: NA; length: 16; J: TRBJ2-3; D: TRBD2; V: TRBV4-1; DNA: TGCGCCAGCAGCCCGAGTCTTGGACTAGCGAGAGATACGCAGTATTTT; CDR3: CASSPSLGLARDTQYF
size: NA; length: 14; J: TRBJ2-7; D: TRBD2; V: TRBV27; DNA: TGTGCCAGCACGGGACTAGCGGGAGCTGGCGAGCAGTACTTC; CDR3: CASTGLAGAGEQYF
size: NA; length: 17; J: TRBJ1-4; D: NA; V: TRBV15; DNA: TGTGCCACCAGCAGGGGTTCGGATGCGTGGGTTTTGGAAAAACTGTTTTTT; CDR3: CATSRGSDAWVLEKLFF
size: few; length: 14; J: TRBJ2-5; D: NA; V: TRBV11-2; DNA: TGTGCCAGCAGCTTATATGGCGGGGAAGAGACCCAGTACTTC; CDR3: CASSLYGGEETQYF
size: once; length: 18; J: TRBJ1-1; D: TRBD1; V: TRBV29-1; DNA: TGCAGCGTTGAAAGGAGCGACAGGGTAATGGCGATGAACACTGAAGCTTTCTTT; CDR3: CSVERSDRVMAMNTEAFF
size: NA; length: 14; J: TRBJ1-1; D: NA; V: TRBV6-5; DNA: TGTGCCAGCAGTTACTTGATCGGGGATCCTGAAGCTTTCTTT; CDR3: CASSYLIGDPEAFF
size: once; length: 14; J: TRBJ2-4; D: NA; V: TRBV4-1; DNA: TGCGCCAGCACTGCGATGAACGGTGGAGGCATTCAGTACTTC; CDR3: CASTAMNGGGIQYF
size: once; length: 14; J: TRBJ2-3; D: NA; V: TRBV5-6; DNA: TGTGCCAGCAGCTTGGCCTGGGGGGCAGATACGCAGTATTTT; CDR3: CASSLAWGADTQYF
size: NA; length: 15; J: TRBJ2-5; D: TRBD1; V: TRBV7-2; DNA: TGTGCCAGCAGAAACGAACAGGGGGCTGGAGAGACCCAGTACTTC; CDR3: CASRNEQGAGETQYF
size: NA; length: 15; J: TRBJ2-7; D: NA; V: TRBV11-2; DNA: TGTGCCAGCAGCTTAACCACCGGGGCAGGGGCCGAGCAGTACTTC; CDR3: CASSLTTGAGAEQYF
size: NA; length: 14; J: TRBJ2-7; D: TRBD2; V: TRBV19; DNA: TGTGCCAGTAGTACGGGGACTAGCACCTACGAGCAGTACTTC; CDR3: CASSTGTSTYEQYF
size: NA; length: 15; J: TRBJ1-5; D: TRBD1; V: TRBV7-6; DNA: TGTGCCAGCAGCTGGGGACAGGGGGCTGATCAGCCCCAGCATTTT; CDR3: CASSWGQGADQPQHF
size: NA; length: 11; J: TRBJ2-5; D: NA; V: TRBV20-1; DNA: TGCAGTGCTATCTGGGGAGAGACCCAGTACTTC; CDR3: CSAIWGETQYF
size: NA; length: 15; J: TRBJ2-1; D: NA; V: TRBV4-1; DNA: TGCGCCAGCAGCCAAGATTCAGGGAAGTACAATGAGCAGTTCTTC; CDR3: CASSQDSGKYNEQFF
size: once; length: 18; J: TRBJ1-5; D: NA; V: TRBV28; DNA: TGTGCCTGCAGTTTATTGGGGCTTGGTTGGCAGGCTGTCGGGCCCCAGCATTTT; CDR3: CACSLLGLGWQAVGPQHF
size: NA; length: 12; J: TRBJ2-7; D: TRBD2; V: TRBV10-2; DNA: TGCGCCAGCAGTCCCGGGACTAGGGAGCAGTACTTC; CDR3: CASSPGTREQYF
size: many; length: 16; J: TRBJ1-1; D: TRBD1; V: TRBV6-5; DNA: TGTGCCAGCAGTTATTCCGGGACAGTAGTGAACACTGAAGCTTTCTTT; CDR3: CASSYSGTVVNTEAFF
size: NA; length: 16; J: TRBJ2-2; D: NA; V: TRBV7-7; DNA: TGTGCTAGCAGCTTAGCGCAGGGTTACCAAACCGGGGAGCTGTTTTTT; CDR3: CASSLAQGYQTGELFF
size: NA; length: 15; J: TRBJ2-1; D: TRBD2; V: TRBV9; DNA: TGTGCCAGCAGCTCAAGCGGGAGCTCCTACAATGAGCAGTTCTTC; CDR3: CASSSSGSSYNEQFF
size: NA; length: 16; J: TRBJ2-3; D: NA; V: TRBV7-2; DNA: TGTGCCAGCAGCTTAGGTGTCAGCCAGGGGACAGATACGCAGTATTTT; CDR3: CASSLGVSQGTDTQYF
size: NA; length: 13; J: TRBJ2-2; D: NA; V: TRBV7-8; DNA: TGTGCCAGCAGCTTAGATGAAACCGGGGAGCTGTTTTTT; CDR3: CASSLDETGELFF
size: NA; length: 14; J: TRBJ2-7; D: TRBD1; V: TRBV27; DNA: TGTGCCAGCAGTCCAGACAGGGGAGCCTACGAGCAGTACTTC; CDR3: CASSPDRGAYEQYF
size: NA; length: 16; J: TRBJ1-2; D: TRBD1; V: TRBV7-9; DNA: TGTGCCAGCAGCCCGAATACAGGGGGGGTAATCTATGGCTACACCTTC; CDR3: CASSPNTGGVIYGYTF
size: once; length: 13; J: TRBJ2-7; D: NA; V: TRBV29-1; DNA: TGCAGCGTGGGCCCTAGTAGCTCCTACGAGCAGTACTTC; CDR3: CSVGPSSSYEQYF
size: NA; length: 14; J: TRBJ2-7; D: NA; V: TRBV6-5; DNA: TGTGCCAGCAGTTACCGTGGCGGGGATTACGAGCAGTACTTC; CDR3: CASSYRGGDYEQYF
size: NA; length: 13; J: TRBJ1-6; D: NA; V: TRBV28; DNA: TGTGCCAGCAGTTTACTCCCCCGGTTCCCAAATTTCTTT; CDR3: CASSLLPRFPNFF
size: NA; length: 14; J: TRBJ2-7; D: TRBD1; V: TRBV6-1; DNA: TGTGCCAGCAGTCTCAGGACAGGACCTAACGAGCAGTACTTC; CDR3: CASSLRTGPNEQYF
size: NA; length: 12; J: TRBJ1-2; D: NA; V: TRBV6-5; DNA: TGTGCCAGCAGCCGCGCGAACTATGGCTACACCTTC; CDR3: CASSRANYGYTF
size: NA; length: 15; J: TRBJ1-5; D: TRBD1; V: TRBV2; DNA: TGTGCCAGCAGTCCCTGGACAGGGGCTAATCAGCCCCAGCATTTT; CDR3: CASSPWTGANQPQHF
size: few; length: 15; J: TRBJ1-6; D: TRBD1; V: TRBV19; DNA: TGTGCCAGTAGTAACCTGACAGGGGATAATTCACCCCTCCACTTT; CDR3: CASSNLTGDNSPLHF
size: NA; length: 13; J: TRBJ1-6; D: TRBD1; V: TRBV29-1; DNA: TGCAGCGTTGAGACAGGGGATGGCTCACCCCTCCACTTT; CDR3: CSVETGDGSPLHF
size: NA; length: 12; J: TRBJ2-1; D: NA; V: TRBV15; DNA: TGTGCCACCAGCAGAGATGATTTTGAGCAGTTCTTC; CDR3: CATSRDDFEQFF
size: NA; length: 15; J: TRBJ1-2; D: NA; V: TRBV7-9; DNA: TGTGCCAGCAGCTTAGCGGCACCGCTGGGCTATGGCTACACCTTC; CDR3: CASSLAAPLGYGYTF
size: NA; length: 15; J: TRBJ2-7; D: NA; V: TRBV2; DNA: TGTGCCAGCAGTGTACCGGGACACCTACCGGGAGAGCAGTACTTC; CDR3: CASSVPGHLPGEQYF
size: NA; length: 15; J: TRBJ2-1; D: TRBD1; V: TRBV5-6; DNA: TGTGCCAGCAGCTTGCTCTATACAGGGGACAATGAGCAGTTCTTC; CDR3: CASSLLYTGDNEQFF
size: NA; length: 17; J: TRBJ1-4; D: TRBD1; V: TRBV7-9; DNA: TGTGCCAGCAGCTTAGTCCCCGCGGGACAGATTTTCGAAAAACTGTTTTTT; CDR3: CASSLVPAGQIFEKLFF
size: few; length: 15; J: TRBJ1-6; D: NA; V: TRBV7-9; DNA: TGTGCCAGCAGCTTAGACGGGCTGTGGGGTTCACCCCTCCACTTT; CDR3: CASSLDGLWGSPLHF
size: NA; length: 14; J: TRBJ1-6; D: TRBD1; V: TRBV7-8; DNA: TGTGCCAGCAGCTGGGACAGGGGCGTCTTCACCCTCCACTTT; CDR3: CASSWDRGVFTLHF
size: NA; length: 21; J: TRBJ1-6; D: NA; V: TRBV29-1; DNA: TGCAGCGCGGATCTACAGGGCCAGAAATCCCCCAGCGGCTCCTATAATTCACCCCTCCACTTT; CDR3: CSADLQGQKSPSGSYNSPLHF
size: NA; length: 18; J: TRBJ2-3; D: TRBD2; V: TRBV18; DNA: TGTGCCAGCTCACCAATCGTCGGGGGGACGTCTAGCACAGATACGCAGTATTTT; CDR3: CASSPIVGGTSSTDTQYF
size: once; length: 15; J: TRBJ2-1; D: NA; V: TRBV9; DNA: TGTGCCAGCAGCCCTCCCGGCGGATCCTACAATGAGCAGTTCTTC; CDR3: CASSPPGGSYNEQFF
size: NA; length: 15; J: TRBJ2-7; D: TRBD2; V: TRBV18; DNA: TGTGCCAGCTCACCAGGGCGGGGGGGCCGCTACGAGCAGTACTTC; CDR3: CASSPGRGGRYEQYF
size: NA; length: 14; J: TRBJ2-3; D: TRBD2; V: TRBV7-9; DNA: TGTGCCAGCAGCTCTCGGGGGGACACAGATACGCAGTATTTT; CDR3: CASSSRGDTDTQYF